These T cell receptor beta chains were read from a single sample in a study of T-cell memory formation after mild COVID-19. MiXCR, applied by TCRdb to the 5' RACE reads, yields one record per CDR3 protein. There are 450,000 to 650,000 distinct CDR3 sequences in the sample; roughly 18% occur only once, and around 12% lies in the top ten. Sequenced input: PBMCs or a T cell subset sorted from them (not recorded which). The receptor source for this set is an adult woman who had mild COVID-19 (a few samples of this study predate the infection). Cell type and time point are not known. Each CDR3 is given with its conserved first and last residue. D genes are given only for firm matches. Clone sizes are given selectively: once, few, many, or a class where the clone is expanded.

CDR3 length	J gene	D gene	V gene	clone size	CDR3 DNA	CDR3 protein
14	TRBJ1-1	.	TRBV5-1	.	TGCGCCAGCAGCTCGGGGACAACGAACACTGAAGCTTTCTTT	CASSSGTTNTEAFF
14	TRBJ2-7	.	TRBV5-1	few	TGCGCCAGCAGCTTGGGACTTATATCCTACGAGCAGTACTTC	CASSLGLISYEQYF
13	TRBJ2-7	.	TRBV7-8	few	TGTGCCAGCAGCCCCGGGGTCTACTACGAGCAGTACTTC	CASSPGVYYEQYF
11	TRBJ1-2	.	TRBV24-1	few	TGTGCCACCAGTGATTTGCTTGGCTACACCTTC	CATSDLLGYTF
14	TRBJ2-3	TRBD2	TRBV5-1	once	TGCGCCAACAGCCAGCCTAGCGGGGCAGATACGCAGTATTTT	CANSQPSGADTQYF
15	TRBJ2-5	TRBD2	TRBV5-1	.	TGCGCCAGCACCGAAATAGCGGGAGGCATGGAGACCCAGTACTTC	CASTEIAGGMETQYF
15	TRBJ2-7	.	TRBV5-1	.	TGCGCCAGCAGCTCCCAGGGGAAGAGCTCCTACGAGCAGTACTTC	CASSSQGKSSYEQYF
14	TRBJ2-5	TRBD1	TRBV7-9	.	TGTGCCAGCAGCTTAGGACAGGGTTGGGAGACCCAGTACTTC	CASSLGQGWETQYF
14	TRBJ1-5	.	TRBV20-1	.	TGCAGTGCTAGTAGGGGATTTAGCAATCAGCCCCAGCATTTT	CSASRGFSNQPQHF
19	TRBJ2-6	.	TRBV3-1	few	TGTGCCAGCAGCCAAGGGGGGAAAGGCAGGACCTCTGGGGCCAACGTCCTGACTTTC	CASSQGGKGRTSGANVLTF
15	TRBJ2-7	TRBD2	TRBV7-9	many	TGTGCCAGCAGCTTAGCTAGCGGGGGACTGTACGAGCAGTACTTC	CASSLASGGLYEQYF
20	TRBJ2-6	.	TRBV12-3/TRBV12-4	many	TGTGCCAGCAGTCCAGAAAGCTACGGGACATTTCTCTCTGGGGCCAACGTCCTGACTTTC	CASSPESYGTFLSGANVLTF
12	TRBJ2-3	.	TRBV6-5	many	TGTGCCAGCAGCCCTGGCGCAGATACGCAGTATTTT	CASSPGADTQYF
14	TRBJ2-3	.	TRBV6-6	.	TGTGCCAGCAGTTACCGGGGGTCCGCAGATACGCAGTATTTT	CASSYRGSADTQYF
18	TRBJ2-1	TRBD2	TRBV20-1	few	TGCAGTGCTACCCGGGGACTAGCGGGGGGGCTGTTCTACAATGAGCAGTTCTTC	CSATRGLAGGLFYNEQFF
14	TRBJ1-5	TRBD1	TRBV27	.	TGTGCCAGCAGTTCCGGGACAGGAGGGCAGCCCCAGCATTTT	CASSSGTGGQPQHF
16	TRBJ1-1	.	TRBV4-1	.	TGCGCCAGCAGCCAAGGCGGGGGTGGAATGAACACTGAAGCTTTCTTT	CASSQGGGGMNTEAFF
15	TRBJ2-5	TRBD2	TRBV19	.	TGTGCCAGTAGTACCATACTAGCGCGGGTAGAGACCCAGTACTTC	CASSTILARVETQYF
17	TRBJ1-1	TRBD1	TRBV3-1	few	TGTGCCAGCAGCCAAGTCCTAATAGGACAGGGGGCAACTGAAGCTTTCTTT	CASSQVLIGQGATEAFF
15	TRBJ2-5	.	TRBV7-9	few	TGTGCCAGCAGCTCCGGTTATGGAGGGCAAGAGACCCAGTACTTC	CASSSGYGGQETQYF
18	TRBJ2-6	TRBD1	TRBV4-1	.	TGCGCCAGCCGAAGACCGGGACAGGACACCTCTGGGGCCAACGTCCTGACTTTC	CASRRPGQDTSGANVLTF
15	TRBJ2-3	TRBD1	TRBV14	few	TGTGCCAGCAGCCAAGATGAAGGGTACAGGGGGCTTCAGTATTTT	CASSQDEGYRGLQYF
15	TRBJ1-5	.	TRBV24-1	few	TGTGCCACCAGTGACCACCGGACCGCTCATCAGCCCCAGCATTTT	CATSDHRTAHQPQHF
13	TRBJ2-7	.	TRBV5-1	.	TGCGCCAGCAGCTTGGCTGGAAGCCCAGAGCAGTACTTC	CASSLAGSPEQYF
15	TRBJ2-5	TRBD1	TRBV24-1	.	TGTGCCACCAGCTCAACCGGGACAGGGGAAGAGACCCAGTACTTC	CATSSTGTGEETQYF
20	TRBJ2-5	TRBD1	TRBV7-8	.	TGTGCCAGCAGCTTAGGGTACGCTTCGCTAGACAGGGTGCTCGGGGAGACCCAGTACTTC	CASSLGYASLDRVLGETQYF
14	TRBJ2-7	TRBD1	TRBV6-5	.	TGTGCCAGCAGGGGGACAGGGGGGGACTACGAGCAGTACTTC	CASRGTGGDYEQYF
15	TRBJ2-1	TRBD1	TRBV3-1	.	TGTGCCAGCAGCCATAGTGACAGGGGTAGCAATGAGCAGTTCTTC	CASSHSDRGSNEQFF
14	TRBJ2-7	.	TRBV28	.	TGTGCCAGCAGTTTGGCAGGGGCGCTGGACGAGCAGTACTTC	CASSLAGALDEQYF
13	TRBJ2-1	.	TRBV5-1	.	TGCGCCAGCAACCCCCAAGGGGTCAATGAGCAGTTCTTC	CASNPQGVNEQFF
12	TRBJ2-1	.	TRBV7-3	few	TGTGCCAGCAGCCTGGGGGGTTATGAGCAGTTCTTC	CASSLGGYEQFF
15	TRBJ2-1	TRBD2	TRBV9	.	TGTGCCAGCAGCGTATTTAGCGGGGGGAACAATGAGCAGTTCTTC	CASSVFSGGNNEQFF
17	TRBJ2-5	TRBD2	TRBV6-2/TRBV6-3	few	TGTGCCAGCAGTTACGGGATAGCGGGGGGGCCTGGAGAGACCCAGTACTTC	CASSYGIAGGPGETQYF
15	TRBJ2-3	.	TRBV3-1	few	TGTGCCAGCAGCCTTCGACAGACTAGCACAGATACGCAGTATTTT	CASSLRQTSTDTQYF
15	TRBJ2-7	.	TRBV7-8	few	TGTGCCAGCAGCTTAGATCTCAGGGTTGGCAACGAGCAGTACTTC	CASSLDLRVGNEQYF
15	TRBJ1-2	.	TRBV6-5	few	TGTGCCAGCAGTTCCCCGGGGGGGTCTAACTATGGCTACACCTTC	CASSSPGGSNYGYTF
13	TRBJ1-5	.	TRBV18	few	TGTGCCAGCTCACCATTTATCGATTCGCCCCAGCATTTT	CASSPFIDSPQHF
18	TRBJ2-1	TRBD2	TRBV4-3	.	TGCGCCAGCAGCCAAGATGGACTAGCGGGAGGGTCCTACAATGAGCAGTTCTTC	CASSQDGLAGGSYNEQFF
17	TRBJ1-5	.	TRBV4-2	.	TGTGCCAGCAGCCGCGGCACACAGGGCTTTGGCAATCAGCCCCAGCATTTT	CASSRGTQGFGNQPQHF
18	TRBJ2-1	.	TRBV14	.	TGTGCCAGCAGCCTACGTTTCGGGGGATCAAGCCGAGAAAATGAGCAGTTCTTC	CASSLRFGGSSRENEQFF
12	TRBJ1-1	TRBD1	TRBV30	.	TGTGCCTGGAGTGTGACAGGGGGTCTAGCTTTCTTT	CAWSVTGGLAFF
16	TRBJ1-2	TRBD1	TRBV11-3	.	TGTGCCAGCAGCTCTTGGGGGGGACAGGGGGACGATGGCTACACCTTC	CASSSWGGQGDDGYTF
13	TRBJ2-3	.	TRBV7-3	.	TGTGCCAGCAGTGGGCTAGAGTATGATACGCAGTATTTT	CASSGLEYDTQYF
14	TRBJ1-5	.	TRBV24-1	.	TGTGCCACCAGTGAGGAGGGTGGGAATCAGCCCCAGCATTTT	CATSEEGGNQPQHF
12	TRBJ1-3	.	TRBV10-3	.	TGTGCCATCAGTGAGGCTGGAAACACCATATATTTT	CAISEAGNTIYF
13	TRBJ2-5	.	TRBV20-1	.	TGCAGTGCTAGTTCCGGGGACCAAGAGACCCAGTACTTC	CSASSGDQETQYF
14	TRBJ1-5	TRBD1	TRBV7-9	.	TGTGCCAGCAGCGAGGGACAGGAGAATCAGCCCCAGCATTTT	CASSEGQENQPQHF
16	TRBJ2-1	TRBD1	TRBV7-2	.	TGTGCCAGCAGCTTAGGAGGGGGCGTCTCCTACAATGAGCAGTTCTTC	CASSLGGGVSYNEQFF
14	TRBJ2-7	TRBD1	TRBV7-9	few	TGTGCCAGCAGCTCCCCCGGACAGGGCCTGGCGCAGTACTTC	CASSSPGQGLAQYF
13	TRBJ2-2	.	TRBV6-2/TRBV6-3	few	TGTGCCAGCGCCTCAGCGAGCTCCGGGGAGCTGTTTTTT	CASASASSGELFF
17	TRBJ1-5	TRBD1	TRBV24-1	few	TGTGCCACCAGTGATGCTCACACAGGGGTGGGCAATCAGCCCCAGCATTTT	CATSDAHTGVGNQPQHF
14	TRBJ2-1	TRBD2	TRBV12-3/TRBV12-4	few	TGTGCCAGCGGTTTCGGGGGGGCCAGGGATGAGCAGTTCTTC	CASGFGGARDEQFF
13	TRBJ2-7	.	TRBV27	few	TGTGCCACCCAGAGAGAGACTGGCTACGAGCAGTACTTC	CATQRETGYEQYF
14	TRBJ2-7	.	TRBV2	.	TGTGCCAGCAAATCGGAGGGGGGCCCCTACGAGCAGTACTTC	CASKSEGGPYEQYF
14	TRBJ2-1	.	TRBV7-9	many	TGTGCCAGCAGCCTTGGGACCCCCCTCGATGAGCAGTTCTTC	CASSLGTPLDEQFF
13	TRBJ2-7	.	TRBV10-3	.	TGTGCCATCAGGCGGGCCACCTACTACGAGCAGTACTTC	CAIRRATYYEQYF
13	TRBJ2-5	.	TRBV24-1	.	TGTGCCACCAGTGATTTGAAAGTAGAGACCCAGTACTTC	CATSDLKVETQYF
14	TRBJ2-1	.	TRBV24-1	.	TGTGCCACCGTGGGGGGAACACGGTACAATGAGCAGTTCTTC	CATVGGTRYNEQFF